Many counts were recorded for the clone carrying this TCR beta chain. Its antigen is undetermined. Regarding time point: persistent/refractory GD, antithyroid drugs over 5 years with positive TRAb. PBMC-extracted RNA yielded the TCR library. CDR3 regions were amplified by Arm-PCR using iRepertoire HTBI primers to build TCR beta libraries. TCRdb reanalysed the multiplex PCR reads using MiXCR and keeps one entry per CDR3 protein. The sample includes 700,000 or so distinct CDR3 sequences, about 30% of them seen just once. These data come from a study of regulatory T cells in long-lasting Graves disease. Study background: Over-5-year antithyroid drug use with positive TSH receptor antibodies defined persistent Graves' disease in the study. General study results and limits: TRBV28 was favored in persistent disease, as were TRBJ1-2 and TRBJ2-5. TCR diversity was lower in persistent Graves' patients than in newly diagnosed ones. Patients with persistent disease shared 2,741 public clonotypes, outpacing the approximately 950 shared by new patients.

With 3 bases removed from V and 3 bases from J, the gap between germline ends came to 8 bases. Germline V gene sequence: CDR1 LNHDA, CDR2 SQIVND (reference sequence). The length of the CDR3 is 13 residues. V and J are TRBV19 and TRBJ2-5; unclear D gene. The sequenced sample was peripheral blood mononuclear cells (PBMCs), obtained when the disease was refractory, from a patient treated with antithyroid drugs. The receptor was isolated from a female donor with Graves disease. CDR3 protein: CASSIDGEETQYF. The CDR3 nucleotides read TGTGCCAGTAGTATTGACGGAGAAGAGACCCAGTACTTC.